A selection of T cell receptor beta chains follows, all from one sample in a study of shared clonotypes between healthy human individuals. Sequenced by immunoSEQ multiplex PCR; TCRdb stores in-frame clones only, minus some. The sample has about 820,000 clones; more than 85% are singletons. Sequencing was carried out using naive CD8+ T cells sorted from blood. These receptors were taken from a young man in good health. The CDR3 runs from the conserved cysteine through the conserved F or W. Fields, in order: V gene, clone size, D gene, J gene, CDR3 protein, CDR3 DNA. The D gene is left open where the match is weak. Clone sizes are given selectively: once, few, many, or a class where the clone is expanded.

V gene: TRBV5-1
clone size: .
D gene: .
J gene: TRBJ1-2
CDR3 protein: CASFGRVQLGYGYTF
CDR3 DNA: TGCGCCAGTTTTGGTCGTGTGCAGCTAGGCTATGGCTACACCTTC

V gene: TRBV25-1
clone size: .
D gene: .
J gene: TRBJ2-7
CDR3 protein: CASSPKPGDKSSYEQYF
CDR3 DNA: TGTGCCAGCAGTCCTAAACCCGGAGACAAAAGCTCCTACGAGCAGTACTTC

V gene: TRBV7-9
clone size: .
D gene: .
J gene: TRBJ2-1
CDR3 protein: CASSFWVALGYNEQFF
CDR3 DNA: TGTGCCAGCAGCTTTTGGGTAGCGTTGGGTTACAATGAGCAGTTCTTC

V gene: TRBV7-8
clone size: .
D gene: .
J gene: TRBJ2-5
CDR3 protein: CASSLLGSGSQETQYF
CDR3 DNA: TGTGCCAGCAGCTTGCTGGGCTCCGGCTCACAAGAGACCCAGTACTTC

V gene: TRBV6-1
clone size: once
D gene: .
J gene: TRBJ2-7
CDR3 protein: CASSEGEASSYEQYF
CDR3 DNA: TGTGCCAGCAGTGAAGGGGAGGCGAGCTCCTACGAGCAGTACTTC

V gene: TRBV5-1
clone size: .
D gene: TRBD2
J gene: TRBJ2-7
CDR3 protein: CASSLEIAGNYEQYF
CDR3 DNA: TGCGCCAGCAGCTTGGAGATAGCGGGGAACTACGAGCAGTACTTC

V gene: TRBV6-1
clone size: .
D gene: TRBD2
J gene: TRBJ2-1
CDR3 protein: CASSEVTSGGYNEQFF
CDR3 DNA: TGTGCCAGCAGTGAAGTTACCAGCGGGGGATACAATGAGCAGTTCTTC

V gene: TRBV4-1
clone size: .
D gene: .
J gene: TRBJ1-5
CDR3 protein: CASSLGQYQPQHF
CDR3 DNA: TGCGCCAGCAGCCTCGGACAGTACCAGCCCCAGCATTTT

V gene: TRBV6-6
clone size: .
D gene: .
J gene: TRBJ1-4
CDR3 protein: CASSYGSPPTNEKLFF
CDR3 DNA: TGTGCCAGCAGTTACGGATCCCCCCCAACTAATGAAAAACTGTTTTTT

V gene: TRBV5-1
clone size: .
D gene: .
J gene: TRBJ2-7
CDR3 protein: CASSLDSKSSYEQYF
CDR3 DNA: TGCGCCAGCAGCTTGGACTCAAAGAGCTCCTACGAGCAGTACTTC

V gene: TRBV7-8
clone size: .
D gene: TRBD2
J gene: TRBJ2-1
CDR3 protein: CASSLFVPGGIRYNEQFF
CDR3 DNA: TGTGCCAGCAGCTTATTCGTACCGGGAGGGATAAGATACAATGAGCAGTTCTTC

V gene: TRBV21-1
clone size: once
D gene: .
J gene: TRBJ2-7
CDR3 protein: CASSKSGLAGGPEQYF
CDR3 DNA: TGTGCCAGCAGCAAATCGGGACTAGCGGGAGGGCCCGAGCAGTACTTC

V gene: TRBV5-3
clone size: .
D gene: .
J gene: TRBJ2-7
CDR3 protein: CALLEGEILKEQYF
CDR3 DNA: TGTGCCCTGCTGGAGGGGGAGATTCTTAAAGAGCAGTACTTC

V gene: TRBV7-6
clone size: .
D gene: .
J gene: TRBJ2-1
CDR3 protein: CASSVRSSSYNEQFF
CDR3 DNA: TGTGCCAGCAGCGTGCGATCTAGCTCCTACAATGAGCAGTTCTTC

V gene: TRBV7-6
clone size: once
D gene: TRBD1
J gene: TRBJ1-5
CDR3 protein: CASSLASYRGLQPQHF
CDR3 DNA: TGTGCCAGCAGCTTAGCTAGTTACAGGGGGCTTCAGCCCCAGCATTTT

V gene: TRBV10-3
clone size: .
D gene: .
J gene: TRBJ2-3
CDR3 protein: CAISESGIGADTQYF
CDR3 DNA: TGTGCCATCAGTGAGTCTGGGATCGGAGCAGATACGCAGTATTTT

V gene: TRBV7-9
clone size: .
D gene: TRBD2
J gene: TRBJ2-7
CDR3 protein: CASSDPLAAYEQYF
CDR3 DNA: TGTGCCAGCAGCGACCCCCTAGCGGCCTACGAGCAGTACTTC

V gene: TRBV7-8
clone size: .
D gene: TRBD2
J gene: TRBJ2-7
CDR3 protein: CASSWGLAGKDEQYF
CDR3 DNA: TGTGCCAGCAGCTGGGGACTAGCGGGAAAGGACGAGCAGTACTTC

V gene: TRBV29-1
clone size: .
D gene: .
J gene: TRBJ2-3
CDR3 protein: CSVINQNTDTQYF
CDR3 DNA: TGCAGCGTTATCAACCAAAACACAGATACGCAGTATTTT

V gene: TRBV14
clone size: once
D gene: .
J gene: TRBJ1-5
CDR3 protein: CASSQQGSGQPQHF
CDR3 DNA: TGTGCCAGCAGCCAACAGGGGTCCGGGCAGCCCCAGCATTTT

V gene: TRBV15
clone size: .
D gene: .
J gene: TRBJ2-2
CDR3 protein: CATSRVAGTPNTGELFF
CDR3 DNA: TGTGCCACCAGCAGAGTGGCCGGGACACCGAACACCGGGGAGCTGTTTTTT

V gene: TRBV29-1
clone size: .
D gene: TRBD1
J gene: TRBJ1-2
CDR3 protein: CSAQGVGGYGYTF
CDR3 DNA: TGCAGCGCGCAGGGGGTAGGAGGCTATGGCTACACCTTC

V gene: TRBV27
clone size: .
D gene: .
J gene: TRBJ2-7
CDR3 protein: CASSSLSQGYEQYF
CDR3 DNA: TGTGCCAGCAGCTCCCTCTCACAGGGTTACGAGCAGTACTTC

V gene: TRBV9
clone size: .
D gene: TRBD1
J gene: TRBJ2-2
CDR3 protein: CASSVARDRENTGELFF
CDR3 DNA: TGTGCCAGCAGCGTAGCCCGGGACAGGGAGAACACCGGGGAGCTGTTTTTT

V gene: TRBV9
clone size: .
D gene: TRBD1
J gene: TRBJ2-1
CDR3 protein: CASSAGQGAYNEQFF
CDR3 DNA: TGTGCCAGCAGCGCCGGACAGGGGGCCTACAATGAGCAGTTCTTC

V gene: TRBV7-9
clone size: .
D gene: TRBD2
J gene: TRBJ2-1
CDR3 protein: CASSLGVGREGHNEQFF
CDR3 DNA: TGTGCCAGCAGCTTAGGTGTCGGGCGGGAGGGCCACAATGAGCAGTTCTTC

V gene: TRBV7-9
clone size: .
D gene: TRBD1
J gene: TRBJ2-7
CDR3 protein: CASSQVTGVLHEQYF
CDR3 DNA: TGTGCCAGCAGCCAAGTGACAGGGGTTCTCCACGAGCAGTACTTC

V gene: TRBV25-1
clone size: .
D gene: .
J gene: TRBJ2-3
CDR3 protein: CASSAGIDTQYF
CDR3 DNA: TGTGCCAGCAGTGCAGGGATAGATACGCAGTATTTT

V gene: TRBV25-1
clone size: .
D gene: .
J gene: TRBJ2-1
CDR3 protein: CASSELLLAEQFF
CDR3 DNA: TGTGCCAGCAGTGAACTTTTATTAGCAGAGCAGTTCTTC

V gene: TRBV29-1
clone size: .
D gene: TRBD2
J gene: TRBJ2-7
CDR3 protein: CSVSGTSLKPYEQYF
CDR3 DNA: TGCAGCGTCTCCGGGACTAGCCTCAAACCCTACGAGCAGTACTTC

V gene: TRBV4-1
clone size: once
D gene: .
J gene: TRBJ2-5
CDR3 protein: CASSQVGYEETQYF
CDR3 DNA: TGCGCCAGCAGCCAAGTAGGCTACGAAGAGACCCAGTACTTC

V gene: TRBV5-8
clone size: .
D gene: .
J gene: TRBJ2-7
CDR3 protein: CASSLVGSYEQYF
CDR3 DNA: TGTGCCAGCAGCTTGGTGGGGAGCTACGAGCAGTACTTC

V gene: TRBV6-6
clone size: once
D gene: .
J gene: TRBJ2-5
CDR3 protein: CASSPGDPGTQETQYF
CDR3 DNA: TGTGCCAGCAGTCCGGGGGACCCTGGTACCCAAGAGACCCAGTACTTC

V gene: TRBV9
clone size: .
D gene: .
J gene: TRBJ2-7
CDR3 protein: CASSVEPGSYEQYF
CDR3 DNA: TGTGCCAGCAGCGTAGAGCCAGGCTCCTACGAGCAGTACTTC

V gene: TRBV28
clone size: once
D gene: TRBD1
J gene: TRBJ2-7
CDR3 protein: CASSHPGQGIYEQYF
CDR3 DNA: TGTGCCAGCAGTCACCCCGGACAGGGAATTTACGAGCAGTACTTC

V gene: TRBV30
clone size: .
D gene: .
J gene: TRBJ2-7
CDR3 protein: CAWSAMGEQYF
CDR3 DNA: TGTGCCTGGAGTGCAATGGGGGAGCAGTACTTC

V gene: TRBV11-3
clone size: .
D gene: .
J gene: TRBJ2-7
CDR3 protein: CASSSRTDTYEQYF
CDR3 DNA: TGTGCCAGTAGCTCTAGGACAGACACCTACGAGCAGTACTTC

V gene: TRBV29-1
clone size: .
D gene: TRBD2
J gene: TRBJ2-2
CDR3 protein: CSVQAGVDTGELFF
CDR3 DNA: TGCAGCGTACAAGCGGGAGTCGACACCGGGGAGCTGTTTTTT

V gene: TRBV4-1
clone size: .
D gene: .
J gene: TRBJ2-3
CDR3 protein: CASSGAAGPDTQYF
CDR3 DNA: TGCGCCAGCAGCGGGGCTGCGGGACCAGATACGCAGTATTTT

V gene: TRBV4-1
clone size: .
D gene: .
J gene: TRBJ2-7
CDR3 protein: CASSQERSGFVYEQYF
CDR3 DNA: TGCGCCAGCAGCCAAGAGAGGTCAGGGTTCGTCTACGAGCAGTACTTC

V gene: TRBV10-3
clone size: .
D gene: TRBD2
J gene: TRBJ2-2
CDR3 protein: CATTSGRAGELFF
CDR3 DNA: TGTGCCACCACTAGCGGGAGGGCCGGGGAGCTGTTTTTT

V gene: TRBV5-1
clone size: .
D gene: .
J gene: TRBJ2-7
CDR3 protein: CASSLDGPLDGDYEQYF
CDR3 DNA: TGCGCCAGCAGCTTGGACGGGCCCCTTGACGGGGATTACGAGCAGTACTTC

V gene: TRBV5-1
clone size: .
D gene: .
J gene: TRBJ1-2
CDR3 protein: CASSPDREGYTF
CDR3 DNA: TGCGCCAGCAGCCCTGACCGCGAAGGCTACACCTTC